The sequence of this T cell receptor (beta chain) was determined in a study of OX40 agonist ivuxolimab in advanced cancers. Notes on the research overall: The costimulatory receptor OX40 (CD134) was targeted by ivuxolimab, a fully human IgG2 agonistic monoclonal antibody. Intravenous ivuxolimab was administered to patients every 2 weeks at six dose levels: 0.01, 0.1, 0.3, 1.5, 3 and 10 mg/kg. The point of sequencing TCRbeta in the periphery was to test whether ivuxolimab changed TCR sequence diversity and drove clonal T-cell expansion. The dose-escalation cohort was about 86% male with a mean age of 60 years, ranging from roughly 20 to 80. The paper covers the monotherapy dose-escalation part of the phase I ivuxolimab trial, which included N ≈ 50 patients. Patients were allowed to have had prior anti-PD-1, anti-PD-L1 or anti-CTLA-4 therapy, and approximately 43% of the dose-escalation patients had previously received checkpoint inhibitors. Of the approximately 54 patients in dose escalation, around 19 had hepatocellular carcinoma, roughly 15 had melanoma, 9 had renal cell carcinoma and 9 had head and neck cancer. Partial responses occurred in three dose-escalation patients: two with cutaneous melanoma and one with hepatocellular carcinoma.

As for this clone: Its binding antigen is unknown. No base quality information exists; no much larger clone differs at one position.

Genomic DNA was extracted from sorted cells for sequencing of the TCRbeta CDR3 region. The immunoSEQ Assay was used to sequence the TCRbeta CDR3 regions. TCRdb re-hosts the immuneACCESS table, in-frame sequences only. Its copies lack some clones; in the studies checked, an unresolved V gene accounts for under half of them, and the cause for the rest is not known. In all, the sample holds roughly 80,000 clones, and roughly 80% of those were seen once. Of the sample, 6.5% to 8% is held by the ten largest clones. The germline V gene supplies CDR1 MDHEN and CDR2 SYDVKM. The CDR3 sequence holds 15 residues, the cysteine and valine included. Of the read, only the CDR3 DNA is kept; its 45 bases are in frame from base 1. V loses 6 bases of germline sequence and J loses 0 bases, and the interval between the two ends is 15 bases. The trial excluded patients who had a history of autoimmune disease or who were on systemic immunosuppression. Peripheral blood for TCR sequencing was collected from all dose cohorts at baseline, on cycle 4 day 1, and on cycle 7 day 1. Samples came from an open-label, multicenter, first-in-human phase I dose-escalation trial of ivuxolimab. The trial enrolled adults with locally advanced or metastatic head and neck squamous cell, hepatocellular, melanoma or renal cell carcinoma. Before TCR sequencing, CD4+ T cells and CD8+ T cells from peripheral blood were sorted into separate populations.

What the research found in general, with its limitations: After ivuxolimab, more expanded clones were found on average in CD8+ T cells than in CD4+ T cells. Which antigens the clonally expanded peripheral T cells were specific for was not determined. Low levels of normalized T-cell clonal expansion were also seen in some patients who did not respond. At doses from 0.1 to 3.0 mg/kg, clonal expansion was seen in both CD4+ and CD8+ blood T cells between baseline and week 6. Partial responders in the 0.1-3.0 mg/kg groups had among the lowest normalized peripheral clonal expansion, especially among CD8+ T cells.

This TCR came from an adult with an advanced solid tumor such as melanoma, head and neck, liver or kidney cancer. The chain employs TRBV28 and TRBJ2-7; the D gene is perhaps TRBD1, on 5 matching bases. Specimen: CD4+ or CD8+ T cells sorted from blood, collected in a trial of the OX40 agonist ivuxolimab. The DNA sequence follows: TGTGCCAGCAGACCTCTACTCGACAGCTCCTACGAGCAGTACGTC. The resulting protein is CASRPLLDSSYEQYV.